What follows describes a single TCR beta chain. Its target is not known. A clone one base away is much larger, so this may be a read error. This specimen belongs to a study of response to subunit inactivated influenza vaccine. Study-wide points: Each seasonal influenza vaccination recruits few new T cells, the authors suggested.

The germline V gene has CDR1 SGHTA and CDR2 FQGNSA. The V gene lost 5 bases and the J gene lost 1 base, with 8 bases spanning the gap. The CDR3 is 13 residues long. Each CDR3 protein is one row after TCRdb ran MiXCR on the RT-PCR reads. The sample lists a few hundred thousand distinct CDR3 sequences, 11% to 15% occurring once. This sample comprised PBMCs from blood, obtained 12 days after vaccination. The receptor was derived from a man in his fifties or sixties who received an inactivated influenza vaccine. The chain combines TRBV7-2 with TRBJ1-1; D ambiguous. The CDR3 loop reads CASSRDWNTEAFF. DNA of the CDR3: TGTGCCAGCAGCCGCGACTGGAACACTGAAGCTTTCTTT.